The next 3 T cell receptor beta chains were all read from a single sample in a study of T cell changes during pregnancy in multiple sclerosis (dated by TCRdb to the late 2010s). Preparation of the library involved the immunoSEQ multiplex PCR assay. In its TCRdb copy, this immuneACCESS table keeps in-frame sequences only and misses some clones. Where compared with another copy, unresolved V genes explain less than half of these, and the others have no known cause. The sample table records about 55,000 clones; 75% to 90% of these occur just once. The ten largest make up around 0.57% of the sample. Sequenced material: CD4+ T cells from peripheral blood mononuclear cells, taken in the first trimester of pregnancy. Source of these receptors: a female donor with multiple sclerosis, enrolled in a pregnancy study.

The CDR3 region has the DNA TGTGCCAGCAATGACTATTACAATGAGCAGTTCTTC. It encodes CASNDYYNEQFF. This chain joins TRBV28 and TRBJ2-1, with D perhaps TRBD2 (5 bases). The CDR3 contains 12 residues. Germline V gene sequence: CDR1 MDHEN, CDR2 SYDVKM. V was trimmed by 7 bases and J by 4 bases, leaving 8 bases between them.

The J gene is TRBJ2-7, the V gene TRBV15, with 7 bases identical to TRBD1. Trimming took 1 base from V and 6 from J; bases not matched to a gene: 9. Germline V gives CDR1 LNHNV, CDR2 YYDKDF (reference sequence). This CDR3 contains 15 residues. DNA of the CDR3: TGTGCCACCAGCAGAGCTCCCCAGGGGGATAGCGAGCAGTACTTC. It translates to CATSRAPQGDSEQYF. Drawing the rest from reference TRBV15 and TRBJ2-7, the complete variable domain is DAMVIQNPRYQVTQFGKPVTLSCSQTLNHNVMYWYQQKSSQAPKLLFHYYDKDFNNEADTPDNFQSRRPNTSFCFLDIRSPGLGDTAMYLCATSRAPQGDSEQYFGPGTRLTVT.

This clone was seen a few times. The chain recombines TRBV12-5 with TRBJ2-1; D is uncertain. V lost 5 bases to trimming and J lost 0 bases, with 8 bases between them. Germline assignment: CDR1 LGHNT and CDR2 FRNRAP. The CDR3 is 14 amino acids. CDR3 in amino acids: CASGAVSSYNEQFF. CDR3 coding DNA: TGTGCTAGTGGTGCGGTTAGCTCCTACAATGAGCAGTTCTTC.